This T cell receptor (beta chain) was documented in a study of T-cell memory formation after mild COVID-19. Study background: TCR clusters largely stayed donor specific. Study results and caveats: The study found contracting CD4+ clones mainly in CM and EM and contracting CD8+ clones in EMRA.

This clonotype has just a few counts. Its antigen is not identified. From the 5' RACE reads, TCRdb called clonotypes with MiXCR, one entry per CDR3 protein. This sample carries 200,000 to 300,000 distinct CDR3 sequences, 7.5% to 10% of them seen once, and the ten largest clones take 20% to 25%. Sequencing was done on a sample of PBMCs or a T cell subset sorted from them (not recorded which). This clonotype was obtained from a man aged 18 to 29 who had mild COVID-19 (a few samples of this study predate the infection). Cell type and time point are not known.

The DNA for the CDR3 is TGTGCCAGCAGCTCCTATACTGGAAACACCATATATTTT. Protein product: CASSSYTGNTIYF. The genes are TRBV7-3 and TRBJ1-3; no definite D call. The CDR3 loop spans 13 amino acids. V lost 4 bases to trimming and J lost 2 bases, with 6 bases between them. Germline CDR1 reads SGHTA; CDR2 reads FQGTGA.